The entry below gives a single TCR beta chain sequence along with its context. This record comes from a study of blood T cell repertoires in COVID-19. Study in general: Material from acute and convalescent COVID-19 was sourced from the United States, Italy and Spain. T cells, B-cell-depleted T cells, or PBMCs provided the cDNA or gDNA that served as material.

Deletions cut 5 bases from V and 8 bases from J, with 13 bases between. The CDR3 is 13 residues long. Per the germline V gene, CDR1 is SGHTA and CDR2 is FQGTGA. In the original processing: Estimation of nucleated cell counts relied on the amplification of reference gene primers. The repertoire was sequenced with immunoSEQ multiplex PCR; TCRdb's copy has only in-frame clones and lacks some. That table furnishes V, J and clone size, whereas the DNA furnished D and trimming. The data contain 220,000 or so clones, roughly 84% of them singletons. This sequence joins TRBV7-3 and TRBJ2-1; D may be TRBD1 (6 bases). Sequenced input: peripheral blood. The origin of this receptor is a woman aged 55 to 70 with acute or convalescent COVID-19. The CDR3, as DNA: TGTGCCAGCAGCGCACACAGGGAAGATGAGCAGTTCTTC. It codes for CASSAHREDEQFF.